Listed below are T cell receptor beta chains from one sample, sequenced in a study of blood T cell repertoires in COVID-19. TCRdb's table, derived via immunoSEQ multiplex PCR, lists solely in-frame clones and lacks some. The profile shows approximately 46,000 clones, 65% to 90% of them singletons. Sequenced input: peripheral blood. The receptor set was obtained from a woman aged 60-75 years with acute or convalescent COVID-19. The CDR3 runs from the conserved cysteine through the conserved F or W. Not all rows give a size; the values are once, few, many and, for expanded clones, a class.

CASSFFGRYSNQPQHF,TRBV28,NA
CASSRQSGNQPQHF,TRBV2,NA
CASSFGTELEYGYTF,TRBV5-4,once
CASSSTGTGNTIYF,TRBV19,NA
CASSPGTGRNGELFF,TRBV19,NA
CASSSTQGRDGYTF,TRBV5-4,NA
CASSLPGTGRVSEQFF,TRBV5-4,NA
CASRARGGQGGGGYGYTF,TRBV6-1,NA
CASSPQVSGALRCYNEQFF,TRBV21-1,NA
CASSVTGGTEAFF,TRBV10-2,NA
CASSLRPPRDTQYF,TRBV28,NA
CASGTAGGSETQYF,TRBV6-5,NA
CASSLTGGNSYTF,TRBV7-3,NA
CASSRTRDKTYEQYF,TRBV3-1/TRBV3-2,NA
CASSFGGAGNQPQHF,TRBV28,NA
CASRRGINYGYTF,TRBV28,NA
CASSPGLAGGALETQYF,TRBV3-1/TRBV3-2,NA
CASSPPRQGACSGAFF,TRBV7-3,NA
CASSNEGVGGYTF,TRBV3-1/TRBV3-2,NA
CTSSQEFSGGRDSTDTQYF,TRBV1,NA
CASSPGSGSYNEQFF,TRBV18,NA
CASSYGDYISTDTQYF,TRBV2,NA
CSASRGRQAEAFF,TRBV20-1,NA
CASSISGGDYNEQFF,TRBV7-6,NA
CASSHRERVPIYGYTF,TRBV6-6,NA
CASSPGQGAVGNTIYF,TRBV7-8,NA
CASSFGQSGNYGYTF,TRBV7-8,NA
CASAKREAADTQYF,TRBV5-1,NA
CSAGTTSYEQYF,TRBV29-1,NA
CASSSRGVGTGELFF,TRBV7-6,NA
CASSLAGDFSYEQYF,TRBV7-2,NA
CASSTGTGTREQYF,TRBV19,NA
CASSEALGDSYEQYF,TRBV6-1,few
CASSFKGLPNIQYF,TRBV5-1,NA
CASSLGPGDYEQYF,TRBV11-2,NA
CASSQGRSPLHF,TRBV6-5,few
CASSLSTGLYEQYF,TRBV28,medium-sized
CASSHYTRGSYEQYF,TRBV3-1/TRBV3-2,NA
CASSPVTGLGGTEAFF,TRBV18,NA
CAIRRQGTGTEAFF,TRBV10-3,NA